These T cell receptor beta chains were read from a single sample in a study of cytomegalovirus exposure and HLA in healthy donors. Libraries were prepared by immunoSEQ multiplex PCR; TCRdb keeps only in-frame clonotypes and omits some of them. Found here are about 130,000 clones, 75% to 85% of them singletons; the top ten hold about 9.2%. The sequencing sample was made of PBMCs. Receptor source: a man aged 30-40 years in good health and CMV-seropositive. Both conserved end residues are part of each CDR3. The D gene is left open where the match is weak. Size tells how often a clone was seen (once, few, many) or the class of an expanded clone, and some rows leave it out.

clone size | J gene | D gene | V gene | CDR3 DNA | CDR3 protein
once | TRBJ1-4 | TRBD1 | TRBV7-3 | TGTGCCAGCAGCCCACATACGACAGGGGGCAGTGAAAAACTGTTTTTT | CASSPHTTGGSEKLFF
NA | TRBJ1-2 | TRBD1 | TRBV29-1 | TGCAGCGTTGAAGCAGCGGGACAGGGTAACTATGGCTACACCTTC | CSVEAAGQGNYGYTF
NA | TRBJ1-1 | NA | TRBV4-1 | TGCGCCAGCAGCCAAGCGCCTTTGGGGGCTAGAAACACTGAAGCTTTCTTT | CASSQAPLGARNTEAFF
NA | TRBJ1-1 | TRBD1 | TRBV28 | TGTGCCAGCAGTTCGACAGGGGGCGCGATAAGGAACACTGAAGCTTTCTTT | CASSSTGGAIRNTEAFF
NA | TRBJ2-4 | TRBD1 | TRBV5-6 | TGTGCCAGCAGCTTTGGCATCGGACAGGGGTCGGACAGTCAGTACTTC | CASSFGIGQGSDSQYF
NA | TRBJ2-2 | TRBD1 | TRBV7-9 | TGTGCCAGCAGCCCCCACCCGGACAGGTTGGGGTCCGGGGAGCTGTTTTTT | CASSPHPDRLGSGELFF
NA | TRBJ1-1 | TRBD1 | TRBV5-6 | TGTGCCAGCAGCACCACAGGGGGCGCGGGCTCTGAAGCTTTCTTT | CASSTTGGAGSEAFF
few | TRBJ2-5 | TRBD1 | TRBV5-1 | TGCGCCAGCAGCGTAAGGGGGACAGGGGTGGAGACCCAGTACTTC | CASSVRGTGVETQYF
NA | TRBJ2-7 | NA | TRBV11-3 | TGTGCCAGCAGCCTGCGTGGCGGAACCTACGAGCAGTACTTC | CASSLRGGTYEQYF
NA | TRBJ1-4 | NA | TRBV2 | TGTGCCAGCAGGCCGGGATGGGTTGGGAGTGAAAAACTGTTTTTT | CASRPGWVGSEKLFF
once | TRBJ1-5 | NA | TRBV15 | TGTGCCACCAGCAGAGAAGTAGGGGTAGGCAATCAGCCCCAGCATTTT | CATSREVGVGNQPQHF
NA | TRBJ1-1 | NA | TRBV2 | TGTGCCAGCAGACAGGAGATGAACACTGAAGCTTTCTTT | CASRQEMNTEAFF
NA | TRBJ2-5 | TRBD1 | TRBV19 | TGTGCCAGTAGCGACGGACAGGGACAAGAGACCCAGTACTTC | CASSDGQGQETQYF
once | TRBJ1-2 | NA | TRBV30 | TGTGCCTGGAGTGTAGGGGAGGGCCACTATGGCTACACCTTC | CAWSVGEGHYGYTF
NA | TRBJ2-7 | NA | TRBV11-2 | TGTGCCAGCAGTCCCCTCCGACTGGACGAGCAGTACTTC | CASSPLRLDEQYF
NA | TRBJ2-2 | NA | TRBV19 | TGTGCCAGTAGTATGGGCCTTGTCCGCATCCTCCCCGGGGAGCTGTTTTTT | CASSMGLVRILPGELFF
NA | TRBJ2-1 | TRBD2 | TRBV7-2 | TGTGCCAGCAGCCCCCAACGAGCGGGGGCGGGGGGAGAGCAGTTCTTC | CASSPQRAGAGGEQFF
NA | TRBJ2-3 | TRBD1 | TRBV6-5 | TGTGCCAGCAGTAGCCGGACAGGGGGCACAGATACGCAGTATTTT | CASSSRTGGTDTQYF
NA | TRBJ2-2 | TRBD1 | TRBV6-1 | TGTGCCAGCAGTGAAGACAGGGGGCCCTACGGGGAGCTGTTTTTT | CASSEDRGPYGELFF
NA | TRBJ2-5 | NA | TRBV2 | TGTGCCAGCAGTTTAGGGACTGCCCAAGCGACCCAGTACTTC | CASSLGTAQATQYF
NA | TRBJ1-6 | NA | TRBV27 | TGTGCCAGCAGTTTATTTTTTGGGGGGGGTGGTAATTCACCCCTCCACTTT | CASSLFFGGGGNSPLHF
NA | TRBJ2-1 | NA | TRBV21-1 | TGTGCCAGCAGCAAAGAGGAGGGGGCTTCCTACAATGAGCAGTTCTTC | CASSKEEGASYNEQFF
NA | TRBJ1-2 | NA | TRBV14 | TGTGCCAGCAGCCAGACCGGGACATGGGGATATGGCTACACCTTC | CASSQTGTWGYGYTF
NA | TRBJ2-7 | NA | TRBV19 | TGTGCCAGTAGTATACCAGGTTTTCCCTACGAGCAGTACTTC | CASSIPGFPYEQYF
NA | TRBJ2-3 | NA | TRBV5-4 | TGTGCCAGCAGCTTGTTGAACGGAGATACGCAGTATTTT | CASSLLNGDTQYF
NA | TRBJ2-3 | TRBD2 | TRBV6-5 | TGTGCCAGCAGTTACGAGCCTAGCGGACGCACAGATACGCAGTATTTT | CASSYEPSGRTDTQYF
NA | TRBJ2-1 | TRBD1 | TRBV7-3 | TGTGCCAGCAGCTCTCCCCGGGACAGCCACAATGAGCAGTTCTTC | CASSSPRDSHNEQFF
NA | TRBJ1-4 | NA | TRBV18 | TGTGCCAGCTCACCGGAACCAGGAGGCGGTGAAAAACTGTTTTTT | CASSPEPGGGEKLFF
few | TRBJ1-6 | TRBD1 | TRBV23-1 | TGCGCCAGCAGTCAATCCCTCCCCCAACCAAACAGGGGGATTTCACCCCTCCACTTT | CASSQSLPQPNRGISPLHF
NA | TRBJ2-2 | NA | TRBV18 | TGTGCCAGCGCCTTGGGGCAGAACACCGGGGAGCTGTTTTTT | CASALGQNTGELFF
NA | TRBJ1-1 | NA | TRBV5-1 | TGCGCCAGCAGCTTGGGCCTTGGACAGCGGAACACTGAAGCTTTCTTT | CASSLGLGQRNTEAFF
NA | TRBJ1-2 | NA | TRBV18 | TGTGCCAGCTCACCACCGGCCGGCAGGCCGAACTATGGCTACACCTTC | CASSPPAGRPNYGYTF
NA | TRBJ1-1 | TRBD1 | TRBV6-5 | TGTGCCAGCATCCCCAGACAGGGCGCTGAAGCTTTCTTT | CASIPRQGAEAFF
NA | TRBJ2-7 | TRBD1 | TRBV7-2 | TGTGCCAGCAGCACGCACAGGGGGAACTACGAGCAGTACTTC | CASSTHRGNYEQYF
NA | TRBJ2-1 | TRBD2 | TRBV7-8 | TGTGCCAGCAGCTTAGGGGGAGCGGGGGGGCCTGAGCAGTTCTTC | CASSLGGAGGPEQFF
NA | TRBJ2-7 | TRBD1 | TRBV4-1 | TGCGCCAGCAGCCAACCGGGACAGGCGACCTACGAGCAGTACTTC | CASSQPGQATYEQYF
NA | TRBJ1-2 | NA | TRBV19 | TGTGCCAGTAGTATCGGAGGGACTAACTATGGCTACACCTTC | CASSIGGTNYGYTF
NA | TRBJ1-5 | TRBD1 | TRBV30 | TGTGCCTGGGGGACAGGTTATAGCAATCAGCCCCAGCATTTT | CAWGTGYSNQPQHF
NA | TRBJ2-1 | TRBD1 | TRBV25-1 | TGTGCCAGCAGTGAATTTGGGCGGGGACAGGGTGGAGGTGAGCAGTTCTTC | CASSEFGRGQGGGEQFF
NA | TRBJ1-4 | NA | TRBV7-6 | TGTGCCAGCAGCAAGACACCTGCAACTAATGAAAAACTGTTTTTT | CASSKTPATNEKLFF
NA | TRBJ2-7 | NA | TRBV7-2 | TGTGCCAGCAGCTTAGAAGGCGGATACGAGCAGTACTTC | CASSLEGGYEQYF
NA | TRBJ1-2 | NA | TRBV12-5 | TGTGCTAGTGGCGCAGAACGGGTCTATGGCTACACCTTC | CASGAERVYGYTF
NA | TRBJ1-2 | NA | TRBV5-4 | TGTGCCAGCAGCTTGCAGGGAGGGCATGGCTACACCTTC | CASSLQGGHGYTF
NA | TRBJ1-2 | NA | TRBV12-5 | TGTGCTAGTGGTGTTGGTGCCGGGCGGGGTGGGGGTGACTATGGCTACACCTTC | CASGVGAGRGGGDYGYTF
NA | TRBJ1-6 | NA | TRBV10-3 | TGTGCCATCAGTGACAGCTCCTATAATTCACCCCTCCACTTT | CAISDSSYNSPLHF
NA | TRBJ2-5 | NA | TRBV4-1 | TGCGCCAGCAGCCAATTGACCCGGGACACTGGGAAGACCCAGTACTTC | CASSQLTRDTGKTQYF
NA | TRBJ2-7 | TRBD1 | TRBV6-5 | TGTGCCAGCAGTTACGACGGGACAGGGCTTCCCTACGAGCAGTACTTC | CASSYDGTGLPYEQYF
NA | TRBJ2-7 | TRBD1 | TRBV10-3 | TGTGCCATCCCGGGACAGGGACTCTACGAGCAGTACTTC | CAIPGQGLYEQYF
NA | TRBJ1-1 | NA | TRBV10-2 | TGCGCCAGCAGCGCAGGGTGGACTGAAGCTTTCTTT | CASSAGWTEAFF
NA | TRBJ2-7 | NA | TRBV6-1 | TGTGCCAGCAGACATCCAGGGGTCTACGAGCAGTACTTC | CASRHPGVYEQYF
few | TRBJ1-2 | NA | TRBV5-5 | TGTGCCAGCACCACCGATCCGGTCTATGGCTACACCTTC | CASTTDPVYGYTF